This T cell receptor (beta chain) was profiled in a study of cytomegalovirus exposure and HLA in healthy donors. Study conclusions and caveats: Reports indicate that TCR beta sequences accurately predicted the HLA-A and HLA-B alleles of most subjects. TRBV6-2, TRBV6-3 and some other V segments were excluded as indistinguishable. Near-uniform donor sequencing depth was presumed by presence/absence analyses.

The PCR ran on 60 Vbeta and 13 Jbeta primers. The protocol was immunoSEQ multiplex PCR, while the TCRdb copy is restricted to in-frame clones and leaves out a portion. Here the sample spans 230,000 or so clones, about nine tenths being singletons. Worth noting for this clone: As yet, its antigen is unknown.

V lost 7 bases and J 0 bases, leaving 8 bases between the germline ends. Germline loops: CDR1 SQVTM, CDR2 ANQGSEA. CDR3 length: 12 residues. The chain combines TRBV29-1 with TRBJ2-3; a possible D gene is TRBD2 (5 bases). Sequencing input: PBMCs. This receptor was obtained from a girl between 2 and 10 years old in good health and CMV-seronegative. The CDR3 coding sequence is TGCAGCGCAGCGGCGAGCACAGATACGCAGTATTTT. Its protein is CSAAASTDTQYF.